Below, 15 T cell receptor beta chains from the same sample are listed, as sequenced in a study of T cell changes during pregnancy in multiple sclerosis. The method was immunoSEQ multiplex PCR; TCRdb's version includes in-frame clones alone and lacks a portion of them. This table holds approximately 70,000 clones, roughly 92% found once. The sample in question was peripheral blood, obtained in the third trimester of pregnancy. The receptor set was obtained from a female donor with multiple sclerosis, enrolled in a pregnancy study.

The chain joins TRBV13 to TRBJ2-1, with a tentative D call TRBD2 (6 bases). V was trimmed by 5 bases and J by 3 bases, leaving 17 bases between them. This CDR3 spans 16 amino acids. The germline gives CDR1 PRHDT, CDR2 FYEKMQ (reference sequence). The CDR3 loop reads CASSHFRDLHYNEQFF. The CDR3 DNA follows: TGTGCCAGCAGCCACTTTCGGGACTTGCACTACAATGAGCAGTTCTTC.

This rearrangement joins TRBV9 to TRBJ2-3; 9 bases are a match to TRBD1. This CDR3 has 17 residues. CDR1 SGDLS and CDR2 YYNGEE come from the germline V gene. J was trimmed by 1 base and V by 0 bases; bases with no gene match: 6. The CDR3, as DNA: TGTGCCAGCAGCGTAGCTACAGGGGGCTCACGCACAGATACGCAGTATTTT. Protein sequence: CASSVATGGSRTDTQYF.

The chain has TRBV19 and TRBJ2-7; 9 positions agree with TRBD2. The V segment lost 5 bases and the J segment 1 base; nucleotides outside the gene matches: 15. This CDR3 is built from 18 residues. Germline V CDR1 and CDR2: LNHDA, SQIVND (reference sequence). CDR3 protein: CASSPAWAGGPASYEQYF. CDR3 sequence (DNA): TGTGCCAGTAGTCCTGCCTGGGCGGGAGGGCCTGCTTCCTACGAGCAGTACTTC.

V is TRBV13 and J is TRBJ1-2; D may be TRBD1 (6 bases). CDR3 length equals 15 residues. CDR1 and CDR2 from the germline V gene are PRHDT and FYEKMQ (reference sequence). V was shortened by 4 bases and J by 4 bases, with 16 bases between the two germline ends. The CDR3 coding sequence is TGTGCCAGCAGCTCCAGGAACAGGGTTTCCTATGGCTACACCTTC. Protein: CASSSRNRVSYGYTF. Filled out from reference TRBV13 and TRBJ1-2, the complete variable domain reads AAGVIQSPRHLIKEKRETATLKCYPIPRHDTVYWYQQGPGQDPQFLISFYEKMQSDKGSIPDRFSAQQFSDYHSELNMSSLELGDSALYFCASSSRNRVSYGYTFGSGTRLTVV.

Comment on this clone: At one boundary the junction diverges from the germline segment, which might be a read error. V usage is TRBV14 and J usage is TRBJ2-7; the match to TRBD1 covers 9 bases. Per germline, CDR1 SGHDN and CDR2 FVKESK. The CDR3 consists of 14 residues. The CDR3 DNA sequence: TGTGCCAGCAGCCCCAGGACAGGGGCGTACGTGCAGTACTTC. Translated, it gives CASSPRTGAYVQYF.

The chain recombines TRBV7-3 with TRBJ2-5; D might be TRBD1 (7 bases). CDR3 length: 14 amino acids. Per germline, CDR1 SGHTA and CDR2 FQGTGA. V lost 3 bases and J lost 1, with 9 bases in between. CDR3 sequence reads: CASSFQGGQETQYF. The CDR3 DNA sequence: TGTGCCAGCAGCTTCCAGGGGGGCCAAGAGACCCAGTACTTC.

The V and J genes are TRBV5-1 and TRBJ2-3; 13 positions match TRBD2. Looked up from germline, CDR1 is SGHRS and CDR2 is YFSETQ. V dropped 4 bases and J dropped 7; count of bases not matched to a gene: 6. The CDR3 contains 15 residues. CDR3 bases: TGCGCCAGCAGCCAGGGACTAGCGGGATTACATACGCAGTATTTT. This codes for CASSQGLAGLHTQYF.

The DNA of the CDR3 is TGTGCCAGCAGCTTGGCCAGGGGCGGGGAGACCCAGTACTTC. Its translation: CASSLARGGETQYF. The chain couples TRBV5-6 to TRBJ2-5; the D gene is possibly TRBD1 (6 bases). CDR3 length: 14 residues. CDR1 and CDR2 (germline): SGHDT, YYEEEE. Trimming pared 0 bases from V and 5 bases from J, leaving 11 bases between.

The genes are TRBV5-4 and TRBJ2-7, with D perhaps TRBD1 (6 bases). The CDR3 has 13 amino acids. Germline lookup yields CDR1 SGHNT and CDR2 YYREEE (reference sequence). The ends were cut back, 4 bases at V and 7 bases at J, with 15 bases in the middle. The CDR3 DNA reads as TGTGCCAGCAGCCCACAGGGTTCGCGGGAGCAGTACTTC. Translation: CASSPQGSREQYF.

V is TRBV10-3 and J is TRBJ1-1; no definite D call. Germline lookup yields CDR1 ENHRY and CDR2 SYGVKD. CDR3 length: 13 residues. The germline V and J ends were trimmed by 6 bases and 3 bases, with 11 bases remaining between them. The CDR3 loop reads CAIRMTEDTEAFF. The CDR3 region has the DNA TGTGCCATCAGGATGACGGAGGACACTGAAGCTTTCTTT.

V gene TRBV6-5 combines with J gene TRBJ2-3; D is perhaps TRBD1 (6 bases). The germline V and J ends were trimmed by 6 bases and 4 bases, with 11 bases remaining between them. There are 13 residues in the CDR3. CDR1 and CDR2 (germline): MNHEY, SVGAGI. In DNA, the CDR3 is TGTGCCAGCAGGACAGGTTCTCCAGATACGCAGTATTTT. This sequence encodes CASRTGSPDTQYF.

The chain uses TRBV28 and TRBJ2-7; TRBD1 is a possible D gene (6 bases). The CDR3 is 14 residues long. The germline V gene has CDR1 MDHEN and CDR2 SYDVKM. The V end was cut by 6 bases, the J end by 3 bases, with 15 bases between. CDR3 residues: CASSSGQLGYEQYF. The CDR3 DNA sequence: TGTGCCAGCAGCAGTGGACAGCTGGGCTACGAGCAGTACTTC. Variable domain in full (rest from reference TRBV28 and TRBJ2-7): DVKVTQSSRYLVKRTGEKVFLECVQDMDHENMFWYRQDPGLGLRLIYFSYDVKMKEKGDIPEGYSVSREKKERFSLILESASTNQTSMYLCASSSGQLGYEQYFGPGTRLTVT.

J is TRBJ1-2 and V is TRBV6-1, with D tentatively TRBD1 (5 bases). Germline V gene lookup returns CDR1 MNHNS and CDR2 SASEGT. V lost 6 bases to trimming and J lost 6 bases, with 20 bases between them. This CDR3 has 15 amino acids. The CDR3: CASSPVGHSTNGYTF. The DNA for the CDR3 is TGTGCCAGCAGCCCCGTCGGACACTCAACGAATGGCTACACCTTC.

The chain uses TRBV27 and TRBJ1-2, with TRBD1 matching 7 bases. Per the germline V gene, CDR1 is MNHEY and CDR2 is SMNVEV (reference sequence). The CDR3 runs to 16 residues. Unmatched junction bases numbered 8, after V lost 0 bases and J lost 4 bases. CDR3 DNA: TGTGCCAGCAGTTTATCAGGGGGCAGGACTTCCTATGGCTACACCTTC. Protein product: CASSLSGGRTSYGYTF.

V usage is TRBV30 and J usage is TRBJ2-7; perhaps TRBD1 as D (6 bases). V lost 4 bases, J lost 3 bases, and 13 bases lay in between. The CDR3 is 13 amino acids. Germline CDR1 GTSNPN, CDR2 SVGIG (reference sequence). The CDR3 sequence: CAWMWDTFYEQYF. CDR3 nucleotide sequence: TGTGCCTGGATGTGGGACACCTTCTACGAGCAGTACTTC.